This T cell receptor beta chain was sequenced for a study of blood T cell repertoires in COVID-19 (TCRdb year 2020). Regarding the study in general: The collaborator samples originated in the United States, Italy and Spain and spanned the acute and convalescent phases of COVID-19. The material from the prospective study consisted of cDNA or gDNA derived from T cells, B-cell-depleted T cells, or PBMCs. Deeply sampled blood TCRbeta repertoires from subjects exposed to, actively infected with, or recovered from COVID-19 were included in the dataset. The repertoires were released in a freely available public database meant as a resource for research on the immune response to SARS-CoV-2. Samples were obtained from the ongoing ImmuneRACE study (first 160 participants) and from over 1,000 subjects provided by 6 global collaborators. Sample metadata almost always included a de-identified subject ID, COVID-19 status, age in years and sex. Where available, HLA class I and class II types were taken from metadata supplied by the sample provider and were not determined by assay-based typing.

The CDR3 sequence holds 11 residues, the cysteine and phenylalanine included. The sequence is cut down to CDR3 DNA, 33 bases in frame from base 1. Cut back by 4 bases and 10 bases, the V and J ends lie 8 bases apart. CDR1 and CDR2 are read off the germline V gene (reference sequence) as LNHDA and SQIVND. TCRbeta CDR3 regions were amplified from genomic DNA by means of the immunoSEQ Assay, a bias-controlled multiplex PCR. Concerning the study's data processing: Within the assay, amplification of reference gene primers was used to estimate how many nucleated cells each sample contained. Sequence reads were collapsed and filtered to measure the absolute abundance of every unique TCRbeta CDR3 rearrangement. For each sample, productive Simpson clonality was calculated as the square root of Simpson's diversity index over productive rearrangements. TCRdb provides this immuneACCESS table in a form limited to in-frame rearrangements. Some clones are lacking; in checked studies, under half of them reflect an unresolved V gene, and why the rest are absent is not known. That table gives V, J and clone size, and the DNA gave D and trimming. Present in this sample are roughly 58,000 clones, roughly 70% of which were seen just once. 51% of the sample rests with the top ten.

This clone was picked up a small number of times. Its recognized antigen is unknown. No clone much larger than this one lies a single base away; base qualities are absent. Here is what the overall study found, with its caveats: How much clinical and demographic metadata was included differed by source and by participant, and the metadata was provided uncurated.

Participants in the prospective study were aged roughly 18 to 100 years, lived in under 30 United States geographic areas, and enrolled through a virtual design. In the prospective study, participants were assigned to cohorts based on the clinical history participants reported in a screening survey and a study questionnaire. Exposed participants were defined as having been in contact with someone with a PCR-confirmed or clinician-diagnosed COVID-19 case within 2 weeks of study entry. In the prospective study, mobile phlebotomists collected whole blood, serum and a nasopharyngeal or oropharyngeal swab from each participant. Over a roughly 2-month period, participants in the prospective study had the option of providing additional blood draws and questionnaires. Before DNA extraction, prospective study blood samples were shipped either frozen or at room temperature.

Material for sequencing was PBMCs or T cells enriched from blood (not recorded which). This TCR was recovered from an older woman who had been exposed to COVID-19. Recombination joined TRBV19 with TRBJ2-1; there is no confident call for the D gene. The CDR3 loop reads CASSSWQEQFF. The sequenced DNA is TGTGCCAGTAGTAGTTGGCAGGAGCAGTTCTTC.